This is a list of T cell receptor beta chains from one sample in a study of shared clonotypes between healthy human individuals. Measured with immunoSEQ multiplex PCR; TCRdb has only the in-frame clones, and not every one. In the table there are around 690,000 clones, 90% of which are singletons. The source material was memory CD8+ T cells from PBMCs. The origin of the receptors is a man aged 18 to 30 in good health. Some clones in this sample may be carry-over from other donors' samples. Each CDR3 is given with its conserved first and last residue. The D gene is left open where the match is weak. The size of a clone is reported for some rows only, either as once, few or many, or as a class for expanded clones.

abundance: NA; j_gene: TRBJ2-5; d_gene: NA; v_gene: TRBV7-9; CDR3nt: TGTGCCCTCTCAAGGCCAGGAGAGACCCAGTACTTC; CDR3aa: CALSRPGETQYF
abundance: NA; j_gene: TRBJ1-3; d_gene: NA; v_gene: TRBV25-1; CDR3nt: TGTGCCAGCAGTGTGGAGGTGTTCGGAAACACCATATATTTT; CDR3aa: CASSVEVFGNTIYF
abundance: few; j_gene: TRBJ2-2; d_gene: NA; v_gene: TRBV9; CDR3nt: TGTGCCAGCAGCGTAGAGGGCACCGGGGAGCTGTTTTTT; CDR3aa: CASSVEGTGELFF
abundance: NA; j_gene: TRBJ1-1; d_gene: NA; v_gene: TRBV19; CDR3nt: TGTGCCAGTAGTACCGGACAGTTGAACACTGAAGCTTTCTTT; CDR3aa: CASSTGQLNTEAFF
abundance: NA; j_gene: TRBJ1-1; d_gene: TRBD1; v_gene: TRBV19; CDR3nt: TGTGCCAGTAGTCCTCGACGGACAGGGGGGCTTAAGGAAGCTTTCTTT; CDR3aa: CASSPRRTGGLKEAFF
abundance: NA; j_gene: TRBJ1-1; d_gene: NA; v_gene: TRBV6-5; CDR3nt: TGTGCCAGCAGCTACAGCTTGAACACTGAAGCTTTCTTT; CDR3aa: CASSYSLNTEAFF
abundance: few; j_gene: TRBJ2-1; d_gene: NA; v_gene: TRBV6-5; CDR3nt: TGTGCCAGCAGTGGGGACGCGCGGGTATACAATGAGCAGTTCTTC; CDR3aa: CASSGDARVYNEQFF
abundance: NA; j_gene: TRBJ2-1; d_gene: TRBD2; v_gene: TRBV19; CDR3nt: TGTGCCAGTAGTATCGGACTAGACAATGAGCAGTTCTTC; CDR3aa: CASSIGLDNEQFF
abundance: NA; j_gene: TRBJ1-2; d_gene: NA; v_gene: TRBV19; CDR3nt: TGTGCCAGTAGGGACGTCGGGGGGCAATATGGCTACACCTTC; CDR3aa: CASRDVGGQYGYTF
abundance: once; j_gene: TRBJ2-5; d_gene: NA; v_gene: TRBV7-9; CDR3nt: TGTGCCAGCAGCTTAGTATCGGGGTGGGGCCATTACCAAGAGACCCAGTACTTC; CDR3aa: CASSLVSGWGHYQETQYF
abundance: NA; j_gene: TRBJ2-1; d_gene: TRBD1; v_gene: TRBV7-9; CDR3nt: TGTGCCAGCAGCCTACGACAGGGACCCTACAATGAGCAGTTCTTC; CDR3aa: CASSLRQGPYNEQFF
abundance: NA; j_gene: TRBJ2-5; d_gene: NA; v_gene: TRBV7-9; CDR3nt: TGTGCCAGCAGGGGGAGCCGGGGGACCCAGTACTTC; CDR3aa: CASRGSRGTQYF
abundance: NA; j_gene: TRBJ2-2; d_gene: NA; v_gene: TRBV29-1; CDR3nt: TGCAGCGTTCGGGCGGGGGAGCTGTTTTTT; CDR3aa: CSVRAGELFF
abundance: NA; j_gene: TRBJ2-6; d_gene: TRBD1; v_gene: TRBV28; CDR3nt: TGTGCCAGCACACCCTTCCCGGGACAGCTAACCTCTGGGGCCAACGTCCTGACTTTC; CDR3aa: CASTPFPGQLTSGANVLTF
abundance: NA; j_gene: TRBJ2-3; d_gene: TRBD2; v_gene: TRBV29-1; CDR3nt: TGCAGCGTTGCCACTAGCGGGTATACGCAGTATTTT; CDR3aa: CSVATSGYTQYF
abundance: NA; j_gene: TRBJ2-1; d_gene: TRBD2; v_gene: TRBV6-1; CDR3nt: TGTGCCAGCAGTGAAGCGCGTACGGGGGGCAATGAGCAGTTCTTC; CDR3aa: CASSEARTGGNEQFF